These 29 T cell receptor beta chains share one sample of origin, sequenced in a study of regulatory T cells in long-lasting Graves disease. Time point reported: persistent/refractory GD, antithyroid drugs over 5 years with positive TRAb. The TCR library used RNA extracted from PBMCs. Library construction for TCR beta used iRepertoire HTBI primers and Arm-PCR of CDR3 regions. TCRdb re-called the multiplex PCR reads with MiXCR, one entry per CDR3 protein. The table records some 450,000 distinct CDR3 sequences, about 20% of them present only once. Sequencing was performed on peripheral blood mononuclear cells (PBMCs), taken when the disease was refractory, from a patient treated with antithyroid drugs. The receptors here all came from a female donor with Graves disease.

This clonotype was observed a few times. J is TRBJ1-2 and V is TRBV25-1; D remains ambiguous. V lost 4 bases, J lost 8 bases, and 11 bases lay in between. Germline lookup yields CDR1 MGHDK and CDR2 SYGVNS. The CDR3 totals 12 residues. The CDR3 DNA follows: TGTGCCAGCAGTGCCCAGGTGGGAGGCTACACCTTC. Its protein product is CASSAQVGGYTF.

In this sample, this clonotype turned up many times. The chain carries TRBV28 and TRBJ2-2, with no clear D. Germline assignment: CDR1 MDHEN and CDR2 SYDVKM. The CDR3 contains 15 residues. V dropped 5 bases and J dropped 3 bases, with 13 bases sitting between them. The CDR3, as DNA: TGTGCCAGCAGTCCTTTTAGGACGGACACCGGGGAGCTGTTTTTT. Its protein is CASSPFRTDTGELFF.

This clonotype was picked up many times. V is TRBV2 and J is TRBJ1-4, with unresolved D. Germline V gene data show CDR1 as SNHLY and CDR2 as FYNNEI. CDR3 length: 15 amino acids. V lost 1 base, J lost 5 bases, and 11 bases lay in between. The CDR3 DNA is TGTGCCAGCAGTGAAGTTCGGTCCCCAAATGAAAAACTGTTTTTT. Translated: CASSEVRSPNEKLFF.

This clonotype showed up many times. The rearrangement joins TRBV6-1 to TRBJ1-2; D is possibly TRBD1 (5 bases). This CDR3 has 16 residues. The germline CDR1 and CDR2 sequences are MNHNS and SASEGT. V was shortened by 1 base and J by 0 bases, with 12 bases between the two germline ends. The CDR3 DNA reads as TGTGCCAGCAGTGAAGAGGGAGGGGCCCCTAACTATGGCTACACCTTC. Translation: CASSEEGGAPNYGYTF.

V usage is TRBV25-1 and J usage is TRBJ1-1; D is undetermined. V was cut by 4 bases and J by 10 bases, with 16 bases left in between. The CDR3 runs 13 residues. Germline CDR1 MGHDK, CDR2 SYGVNS. CDR3: CASSGPVVSGAFF. The CDR3 DNA is TGTGCCAGCAGTGGGCCCGTGGTAAGCGGAGCTTTCTTT.

This clonotype was seen ten or more times. This rearrangement joins TRBV6-1 to TRBJ1-1, with 9 bases that match TRBD1. The junction had 2 bases not matched to a gene; V was cut back by 6 bases and J by 0 bases. The CDR3 length is 14 residues. Looked up from germline, CDR1 is MNHNS and CDR2 is SASEGT. For the CDR3, the DNA is TGTGCCAGCAGCCGGGACAGGGTGAACACTGAAGCTTTCTTT. Its translation: CASSRDRVNTEAFF.

This clonotype was seen repeatedly, ten times or more. The chain employs TRBV27 and TRBJ1-1; TRBD1 agrees at 8 bases. The CDR3 runs to 13 residues. Germline CDR1 MNHEY, CDR2 SMNVEV (reference sequence). V lost 6 bases and J lost 5; bases outside the gene matches: 5. The DNA for the CDR3 is TGTGCCAGCAGCCCAACAGGGGGGACTGAAGCTTTCTTT. This codes for CASSPTGGTEAFF.

V usage is TRBV5-5 and J usage is TRBJ1-5; unclear D gene. CDR1 and CDR2 from the germline V gene are SGHKS and YYEKEE (reference sequence). The ends were cut back, 0 bases at V and 2 bases at J, with 9 bases in the middle. The CDR3 is made up of 15 amino acids. The CDR3 reads CASSLDRVGNQPQHF. The CDR3 DNA reads TGTGCCAGCAGCTTGGATCGCGTTGGCAATCAGCCCCAGCATTTT.

This clonotype turned up a few times. The CDR3 region has the DNA TGTGCCAGCAGCTTGGGGGGACAGGAGTCCTACGAGCAGTACTTC. It is translated as CASSLGGQESYEQYF. The rearrangement uses TRBV2 and TRBJ2-7; 8 nucleotides match TRBD1. CDR3 length equals 15 residues. Germline loops: CDR1 SNHLY, CDR2 FYNNEI. Trimming removed 6 bases from V and 1 base from J; junction bases left unmatched: 8.

There are many counts of this clonotype. V usage is TRBV2 and J usage is TRBJ2-7; D is ambiguous. The germline gives CDR1 SNHLY, CDR2 FYNNEI. The CDR3 extends over 11 amino acids. Trimming shortened V by 2 bases and J by 5 bases, and 4 bases separated the two germline ends. The CDR3 spells CASSEMDEQYF. Here the CDR3 DNA reads TGTGCCAGCAGTGAAATGGACGAGCAGTACTTC.

This clonotype was counted at least ten times. V and J are TRBV7-8 and TRBJ2-7; D gene uncertain. Trimming shortened V by 5 bases and J by 2 bases, and 7 bases separated the two germline ends. This CDR3 is built from 12 residues. In germline, CDR1 is SGHVS, CDR2 FQNEAQ. The CDR3 here is CASSPTTYEQYF. Written as DNA, the CDR3 is TGTGCCAGCAGCCCGACCACCTACGAGCAGTACTTC.

This clonotype was picked up many times. V usage is TRBV28 and J usage is TRBJ1-5, with D unresolved. Trimming shortened V by 4 bases and J by 2 bases, and 12 bases separated the two germline ends. Germline lookup yields CDR1 MDHEN and CDR2 SYDVKM. There are 15 residues in the CDR3. CDR3 residues: CASSSGRIGNQPQHF. The CDR3 DNA follows: TGTGCCAGCAGTTCGGGAAGGATTGGCAATCAGCCCCAGCATTTT.

DNA for the CDR3: TGTGCCAGCTCACCCACCCACCAGGGGGGTCAGCCCCAGCATTTT. Protein product: CASSPTHQGGQPQHF. The J gene is TRBJ1-5, the V gene TRBV18, with TRBD1 matching over 7 bases. Per germline, CDR1 KGHSH and CDR2 LQKENI. This CDR3 has 15 amino acids. V shed 3 bases, J shed 6 bases, and the junction held 8 bases outside the gene matches.

The chain joins TRBV29-1 to TRBJ1-2; unclear D gene. Germline CDR1 reads SQVTM; CDR2 reads ANQGSEA. Trimming pared 3 bases from V and 2 bases from J, leaving 13 bases between. The CDR3 length is 14 residues. CDR3 sequence reads: CSVDGFGKNYGYTF. DNA of the CDR3: TGCAGCGTTGATGGATTTGGGAAAAACTATGGCTACACCTTC. Combining the CDR3 with reference TRBV29-1 and TRBJ1-2 gives the whole variable domain SAVISQKPSRDICQRGTSLTIQCQVDSQVTMMFWYRQQPGQSLTLIATANQGSEATYESGFVIDKFPISRPNLTFSTLTVSNMSPEDSSIYLCSVDGFGKNYGYTFGSGTRLTVV.

This rearrangement joins TRBV27 to TRBJ1-5; D is unclear. The germline CDR1 and CDR2 sequences are MNHEY and SMNVEV (reference sequence). The V end lost 4 bases, the J end lost 6 bases, and 13 bases lay between the germline ends. CDR3 size: 14 residues. The CDR3 loop is CASSSRPWGQPQHF. The CDR3 coding sequence is TGTGCCAGCAGTTCCCGCCCCTGGGGTCAGCCCCAGCATTTT.

The chain recombines TRBV18 with TRBJ2-5; TRBD2 is a possible D gene (5 bases). The CDR3 covers 15 residues. The V end was cut by 0 bases, the J end by 2 bases, with 10 bases between. Germline-derived CDR1 and CDR2 are KGHSH and LQKENI. CDR3 sequence reads: CASSPPREVQETQYF. In DNA form, the CDR3 reads TGTGCCAGCTCACCACCGAGGGAAGTACAAGAGACCCAGTACTTC. Variable domain in full (rest from reference TRBV18 and TRBJ2-5): NAGVMQNPRHLVRRRGQEARLRCSPMKGHSHVYWYRQLPEEGLKFMVYLQKENIIDESGMPKERFSAEFPKEGPSILRIQQVVRGDSAAYFCASSPPREVQETQYFGPGTRLLVL.

This clonotype was seen a few times. V gene TRBV6-2 or TRBV6-3 combines with J gene TRBJ1-1, with 8 nucleotides matching TRBD1. This CDR3 region has 15 residues. CDR1 is MNHEY and CDR2 is SVGEGT in the germline V gene. After removal of 0 bases from V and 4 bases from J, the junction contained 4 bases not matched to a gene. The CDR3: CASSYSQGAGTEAFF. In DNA, the CDR3 is TGTGCCAGCAGTTACTCCCAGGGGGCGGGCACTGAAGCTTTCTTT.

This clonotype was recorded at least ten times. The V and J genes are TRBV28 and TRBJ1-2, with D tentatively TRBD1 (5 bases). The V and J ends lost 5 bases and 4 bases respectively, with 17 bases between them. The CDR3 loop spans 15 amino acids. Germline V CDR1 and CDR2: MDHEN, SYDVKM. CDR3 protein: CASSRPGGLGYGYTF. In nucleotides, the CDR3 is TGTGCCAGCAGTCGTCCTGGGGGATTAGGCTATGGCTACACCTTC.

V and J are TRBV5-6 and TRBJ1-5, with D perhaps TRBD1 (5 bases). Germline values: CDR1 SGHDT, CDR2 YYEEEE. CDR3 length equals 16 residues. The V end was cut by 0 bases, the J end by 2 bases, with 12 bases between. The CDR3 protein is CASSLAGGYGNQPQHF. CDR3 in DNA: TGTGCCAGCAGCTTGGCCGGGGGATACGGCAATCAGCCCCAGCATTTT.

V usage is TRBV19 and J usage is TRBJ1-2; D gene unclear. Germline CDR1 LNHDA, CDR2 SQIVND (reference sequence). The ends were cut back, 5 bases at V and 1 base at J, with 14 bases in the middle. The CDR3 is 15 amino acids. CDR3 bases: TGTGCCAGTAGTGTACCTTTAGGAAATAACTATGGCTACACCTTC. Its protein is CASSVPLGNNYGYTF.

Regarding this clonotype: A read error is possible here, since a much larger clone lies one base away. The chain combines TRBV7-9 with TRBJ2-5, with D possibly matching TRBD1 (6 bases). CDR3 size: 15 residues. Germline V gene data show CDR1 as SEHNR and CDR2 as FQNEAQ (reference sequence). The CDR3 region is CVSSPAVGQQETQYF. The DNA of the CDR3 is TGTGTCAGCAGCCCAGCAGTAGGACAGCAAGAGACCCAGTACTTC.

Concerning this clonotype: A much larger clonotype is one base distant, so this may be a read error. The conserved phenylalanine or tryptophan normally closing the CDR3 is absent here, so this likely arose from a read error. The chain links TRBV28 to TRBJ1-1; possibly TRBD1 for D (5 bases). The CDR3 loop spans 16 amino acids. V was clipped by 5 bases and J by 1 base, with 17 bases between them. The V gene's germline CDR1 is MDHEN and CDR2 SYDVKM. CDR3 region: CASSRRPGTWNTEAFS. The CDR3 nucleotides are TGTGCCAGCAGTCGTCGGCCAGGGACGTGGAACACTGAAGCTTTCTCT.

The sample holds many counts of this clonotype. The J gene is TRBJ1-6, the V gene TRBV7-2; D not resolved. The length of the CDR3 is 16 residues. Germline loops: CDR1 SGHTA, CDR2 FQGNSA. Trimming cost V 6 bases and J 6 bases, with 18 bases left between them. This CDR3 reads CASRRTSDRVNSPLHF. The CDR3 nucleotides are TGTGCCAGCAGGCGTACCTCCGATCGGGTTAATTCACCCCTCCACTTT. Full variable domain (remainder filled in from reference TRBV7-2 and TRBJ1-6): GAGVSQSPSNKVTEKGKDVELRCDPISGHTALYWYRQSLGQGLEFLIYFQGNSAPDKSGLPSDRFSAERTGGSVSTLTIQRTQQEDSAVYLCASRRTSDRVNSPLHFGNGTRLTVT.

The sample holds many counts of this clonotype. This chain connects TRBV29-1 to TRBJ2-7, with D unclear. This CDR3 is built from 12 residues. Germline CDR1 and CDR2: SQVTM and ANQGSEA. The V end was cut by 0 bases, the J end by 4 bases, with 7 bases between. For the CDR3, the DNA is TGCAGCGTTGAAGATGGGGTTTACGAGCAGTACTTC. It codes for CSVEDGVYEQYF.

This clonotype was observed a handful of times. This chain links TRBV6-5 with TRBJ2-5, with a possible D match to TRBD2 (5 bases). The CDR3 is made up of 14 amino acids. Deletions cut 0 bases from V and 3 bases from J, with 8 bases between. The germline V gene encodes CDR1 MNHEY and CDR2 SVGAGI. CDR3 bases: TGTGCCAGCAGTTACTCGAAGAGGGAAGAGACCCAGTACTTC. It encodes CASSYSKREETQYF.

In its sample, this clonotype was seen many times. The rearrangement links TRBV2 to TRBJ2-7; D call uncertain. The CDR3 has 12 amino acids. Trimming cost V 8 bases and J 0 bases, with 8 bases left between them. The germline gives CDR1 SNHLY, CDR2 FYNNEI. The DNA for the CDR3 is TGTGCCAGCTCCGGCGACTCCTACGAGCAGTACTTC. Residues: CASSGDSYEQYF.

There are many counts of this clonotype. V is TRBV6-1 and J is TRBJ2-7; D gene ambiguous. The CDR3 has 13 amino acids. Germline V CDR1 and CDR2: MNHNS, SASEGT. Trimming cost V 8 bases and J 3 bases, with 14 bases left between them. The CDR3 nucleotides are TGTGCCAGCGCCAAGCCGGAGCGCTACGAGCAGTACTTC. Protein sequence: CASAKPERYEQYF.

This clonotype was seen only a few times. The rearrangement links TRBV19 to TRBJ2-7, with 9 bases fitting TRBD1. The CDR3 consists of 15 residues. Germline CDR1 is LNHDA and CDR2 is SQIVND (reference sequence). The J segment lost 3 bases and the V segment lost 5 bases, leaving 8 bases of the junction unmatched. The CDR3 spells CASSDAGQGGYEQYF. CDR3 nucleotide sequence: TGTGCCAGTAGTGACGCGGGACAGGGAGGCTACGAGCAGTACTTC.

This clonotype was observed many times. The chain links TRBV12-3 or TRBV12-4 to TRBJ1-6; TRBD1 aligns across 7 bases. Germline trimming cut 5 bases from V and 0 bases from J; bases unmatched to any gene: 4. The CDR3 runs 16 residues. The CDR3 region is CASSAQGSSYNSPLHF. The CDR3 DNA reads TGTGCCAGCAGTGCACAGGGGAGCTCCTATAATTCACCCCTCCACTTT.